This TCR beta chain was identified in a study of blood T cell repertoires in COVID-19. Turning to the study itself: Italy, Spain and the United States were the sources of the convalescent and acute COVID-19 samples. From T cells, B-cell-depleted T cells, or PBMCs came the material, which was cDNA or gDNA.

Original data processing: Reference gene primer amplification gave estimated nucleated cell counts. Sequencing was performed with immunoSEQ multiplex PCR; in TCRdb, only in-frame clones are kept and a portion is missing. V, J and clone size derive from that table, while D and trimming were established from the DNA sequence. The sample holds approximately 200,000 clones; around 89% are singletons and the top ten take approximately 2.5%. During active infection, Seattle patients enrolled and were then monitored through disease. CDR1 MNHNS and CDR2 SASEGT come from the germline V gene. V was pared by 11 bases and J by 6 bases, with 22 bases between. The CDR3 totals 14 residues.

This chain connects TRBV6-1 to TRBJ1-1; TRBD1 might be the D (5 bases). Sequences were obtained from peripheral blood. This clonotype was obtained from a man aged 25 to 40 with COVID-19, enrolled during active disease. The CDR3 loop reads CASRVGGRVPEAFF. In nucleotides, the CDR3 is TGTGCCTCCCGGGTGGGGGGTCGCGTTCCTGAAGCTTTCTTT.